Shown below are 9 T cell receptor beta chains from a single sample sequenced in a study of T cell repertoires in cytomegalovirus infection. Each CDR3 protein gets one entry after TCRdb re-called the reads with MiXCR. Of roughly 630,000 distinct CDR3 sequences listed, about 24% are singletons. Sequenced input: CD8+ T cells from PBMCs. The receptor source for this set is a human donor in good health (CMV status not recorded). Some clones in this sample may be carry-over from other donors' samples.

This clonotype was observed a handful of times. The V call is TRBV6-6, the J call TRBJ1-5; D is unclear. This CDR3 region has 9 residues. V dropped 8 bases and J dropped 11 bases, with 7 bases sitting between them. Germline V gene lookup returns CDR1 MNHNY and CDR2 SVGAGI (reference sequence). CDR3 bases: TGTGCCAGCGGCCCCGCCCAGCATTTT. This encodes CASGPAQHF.

This clonotype came up many times. The rearrangement joins TRBV7-6 to TRBJ2-1; D may be TRBD1 (7 bases). Per germline, CDR1 SGHVS and CDR2 FNYEAQ. The ends were cut back, 1 base at V and 8 bases at J, with 15 bases in the middle. CDR3 length equals 15 residues. This CDR3 is CASSLGRGRADEQFF. CDR3 in DNA: TGTGCCAGCAGCTTAGGGAGGGGGCGAGCGGATGAGCAGTTCTTC. Full variable domain (outside the CDR3, taken from reference TRBV7-6 and TRBJ2-1): GAGVSQSPRYKVTKRGQDVALRCDPISGHVSLYWYRQALGQGPEFLTYFNYEAQQDKSGLPNDRFSAERPEGSISTLTIQRTEQRDSAMYRCASSLGRGRADEQFFGPGTRLTVL.

The J gene is TRBJ2-2, the V gene TRBV5-8, with D tentatively TRBD2 (5 bases). The CDR3 covers 15 residues. CDR1 and CDR2 from the germline V gene are SGHTS and YDEGEE. Trimming took off 4 bases at V and 7 bases at J, with 17 bases between the two ends. The CDR3 is CASSVPGIQNGELFF. The DNA for the CDR3 is TGTGCCAGCAGCGTTCCCGGGATTCAGAACGGGGAGCTGTTTTTT.

On this clonotype itself: This may come from a read error, since a much larger clone is one base off. The genes are TRBV7-2 and TRBJ1-3, with 9 bases matching TRBD1. The length of the CDR3 is 15 residues. CDR1 SGHTA and CDR2 FQGNSA come from the germline V gene. V trimming: 4 bases; J trimming: 3 bases; junction bases outside the gene matches: 4. The chain's CDR3 is CTSSYRGLSGNTIYF. CDR3 coding DNA: TGTACCAGCAGCTACAGGGGGCTTAGTGGAAACACCATATATTTT.

This clonotype was detected many times. An end of the junction differs from the germline gene, which may be a read error. This chain connects TRBV7-7 to TRBJ2-1; 9 positions agree with TRBD2. Germline CDR1 SSHAT, CDR2 FNYEAQ (reference sequence). The CDR3 extends over 17 amino acids. The CDR3 here is CASSWGLNAGGLTEQFF. The CDR3, as DNA: TGTGCTAGCAGCTGGGGGTTAAACGCGGGGGGGCTTACCGAGCAGTTCTTC.

This chain uses TRBV9 with TRBJ2-1, with 11 bases that match TRBD2. Germline V gene data show CDR1 as SGDLS and CDR2 as YYNGEE. Unmatched junction bases numbered 7, after V lost 2 bases and J lost 9 bases. The CDR3 extends over 15 amino acids. CDR3 protein: CASSVVSGGAIEQFF. In nucleotides, the CDR3 is TGTGCCAGCAGCGTTGTTAGCGGGGGGGCCATTGAGCAGTTCTTC.

This clonotype was observed a handful of times. This chain uses TRBV29-1 with TRBJ1-1; D gene ambiguous. The V gene's germline CDR1 is SQVTM and CDR2 ANQGSEA. The V gene lost 7 bases and the J gene lost 7 bases, with 10 bases spanning the gap. The CDR3 is made up of 10 amino acids. The CDR3 loop is CSAEGLEAFF. The CDR3 bases are TGCAGCGCCGAAGGGCTTGAAGCTTTCTTT. Complete variable domain (other parts from reference TRBV29-1 and TRBJ1-1): SAVISQKPSRDICQRGTSLTIQCQVDSQVTMMFWYRQQPGQSLTLIATANQGSEATYESGFVIDKFPISRPNLTFSTLTVSNMSPEDSSIYLCSAEGLEAFFGQGTRLTVV.

The chain joins TRBV2 to TRBJ2-7; maybe TRBD2 (5 bases). V lost 2 bases, J lost 4 bases, and 15 bases lay in between. CDR1 is SNHLY and CDR2 is FYNNEI in the germline V gene. This CDR3 is built from 15 residues. The CDR3 DNA follows: TGTGCCAGCAGTGAATGGAGTGAGGGATCATACGAGCAGTACTTC. This translates into CASSEWSEGSYEQYF. The whole variable domain, remainder taken from reference TRBV2 and TRBJ2-7, is EPEVTQTPSHQVTQMGQEVILRCVPISNHLYFYWYRQILGQKVEFLVSFYNNEISEKSEIFDDQFSVERPDGSNFTLKIRSTKLEDSAMYFCASSEWSEGSYEQYFGPGTRLTVT.

This clonotype was seen many times. The rearrangement joins TRBV19 to TRBJ1-1, with D perhaps matching TRBD1 (5 bases). CDR1 and CDR2 (germline): LNHDA, SQIVND (reference sequence). Trimming removed 4 bases at V and 0 bases at J, with 12 bases between. This CDR3 has 15 residues. The CDR3 spells CASSRPGRMNTEAFF. CDR3 in DNA: TGTGCCAGTAGTAGACCGGGACGGATGAACACTGAAGCTTTCTTT.